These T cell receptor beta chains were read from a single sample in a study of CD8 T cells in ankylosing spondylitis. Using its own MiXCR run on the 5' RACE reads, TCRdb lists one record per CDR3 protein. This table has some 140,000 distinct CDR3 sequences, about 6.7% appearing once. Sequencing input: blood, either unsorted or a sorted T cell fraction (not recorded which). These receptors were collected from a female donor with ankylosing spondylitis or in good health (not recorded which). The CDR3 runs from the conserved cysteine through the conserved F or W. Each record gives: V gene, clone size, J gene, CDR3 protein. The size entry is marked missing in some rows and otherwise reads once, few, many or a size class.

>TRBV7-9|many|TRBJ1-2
CAAARQTLGYTF
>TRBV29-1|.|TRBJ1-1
CSGGGSIYRRAFF
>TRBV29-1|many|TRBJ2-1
CSAGPWDIGEQFF
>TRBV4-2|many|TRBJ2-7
CASSPQSGLAGYEQYF
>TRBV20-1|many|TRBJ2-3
CSAPLGPDTQYF
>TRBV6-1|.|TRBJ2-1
CASSAGVYNNEQFF
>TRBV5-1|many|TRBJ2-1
CASSLDGEGYNEQFF
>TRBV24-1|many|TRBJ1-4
CATSDSGNKAEKLFF
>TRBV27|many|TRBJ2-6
CASTPDWAGANVLTF
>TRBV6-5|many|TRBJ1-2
CASSYSSGQGGSGYTF
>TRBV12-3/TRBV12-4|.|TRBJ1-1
CASTYRVSEAFF
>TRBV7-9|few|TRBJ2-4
CASSLSSLAKNIQYF
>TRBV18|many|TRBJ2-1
CASSPPLWTGEGEQFF
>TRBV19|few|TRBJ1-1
CASSMGARVGTEAFF
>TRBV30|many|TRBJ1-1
CAWGKTGLDNTEAFF
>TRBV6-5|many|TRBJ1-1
CASSYSKAFTEAFF
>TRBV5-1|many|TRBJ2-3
CASSPSLSGGPLHTQYF
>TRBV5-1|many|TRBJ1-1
CASSLGQDTEAFF
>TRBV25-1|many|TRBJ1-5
CASAGGSQPQHF
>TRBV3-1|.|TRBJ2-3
CASTKDAAWTDTQYF
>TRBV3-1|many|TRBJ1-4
CASKKERANEKLFF
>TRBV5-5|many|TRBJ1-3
CASSLNRDSGNTIYF
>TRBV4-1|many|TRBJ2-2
CASSPGTSVYTGELFF
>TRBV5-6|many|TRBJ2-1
CASSLVQGDEQFF
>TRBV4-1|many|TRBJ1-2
CASSQGVWDTSNYGYTF
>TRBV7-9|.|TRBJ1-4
CASSPRTGAREKLFF
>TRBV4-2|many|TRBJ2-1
CASSQEGEGDPNEQFF
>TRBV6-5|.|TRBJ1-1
CASSRQGEAFF
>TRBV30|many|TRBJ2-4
CAWSGGTGVNIQYF
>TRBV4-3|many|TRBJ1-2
CASSQVGGGREGYTF
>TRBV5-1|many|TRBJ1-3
CASSPTGLGNTIYF
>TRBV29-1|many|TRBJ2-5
CSVELVPGGETQYF
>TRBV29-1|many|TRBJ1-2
CSVEERRAGYTF
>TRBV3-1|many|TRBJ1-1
CASSQINTEAFF
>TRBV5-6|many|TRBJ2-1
CASSFQQGDNEQFF
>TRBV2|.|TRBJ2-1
CASRSGLYNEQFF
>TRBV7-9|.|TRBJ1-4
CASSLGSGNEKLFF
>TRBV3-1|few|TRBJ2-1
CASSQELGVSYNEQFF
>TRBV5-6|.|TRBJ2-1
CASSWRSNEQFF
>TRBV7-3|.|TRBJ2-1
CASSHRDRAYNEQFF
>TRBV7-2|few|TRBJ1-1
CASSLGAGPGEAFF
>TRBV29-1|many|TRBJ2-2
CSVVGTANTGELFF
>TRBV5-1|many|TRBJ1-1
CASSWGDTEAFF
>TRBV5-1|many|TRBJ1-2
CASSPEGGISYGYTF
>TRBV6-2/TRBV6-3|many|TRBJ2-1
CASILAGAPDEQFF
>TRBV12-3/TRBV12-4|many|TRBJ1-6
CASSPGTAQHHF
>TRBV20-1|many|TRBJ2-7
CSATGDSAILPYEQYF
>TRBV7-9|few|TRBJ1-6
CASSLWAGGDSPLHF
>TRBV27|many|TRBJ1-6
CASSIGGSPLHF
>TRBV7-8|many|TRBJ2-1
CASSRRLNNEQFF
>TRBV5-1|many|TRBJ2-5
CASSPHDQRKETQYF